This entry lists 29 T cell receptor beta chains sequenced from one sample in a study of T-cell reconstitution after alpha-beta-depleted transplantation in children. Unique molecular identifiers were incorporated when the TCRbeta library was constructed. TCRdb re-called the PCR reads with MiXCR, one entry per CDR3 protein. The sample includes 480,000 or so distinct CDR3 sequences, roughly a tenth of them seen just once. The material was PBMCs, obtained before TCRalphabeta/CD19-depleted stem cell transplant. The source is a child aged 2-15 years with inherited bone marrow failure, due to receive a stem cell transplant.

At least ten counts were recorded for this clonotype. This sequence joins TRBV28 and TRBJ2-3, with D uncertain. The V and J ends lost 1 base and 0 bases respectively, with 8 bases between them. The CDR3 contains 15 residues. The germline CDR1 and CDR2 sequences are MDHEN and SYDVKM. CDR3 sequence reads: CASSLSVDSTDTQYF. The CDR3 bases are TGTGCCAGCAGTTTATCGGTAGACAGCACAGATACGCAGTATTTT.

This clonotype was detected many times. This chain links TRBV20-1 with TRBJ2-1, with 11 positions matching TRBD2. Looked up from germline, CDR1 is DFQATT and CDR2 is SNEGSKA (reference sequence). The CDR3 sequence is 15 residues long. V shed 5 bases, J shed 3 bases, and the junction held 6 bases outside the gene matches. The CDR3 is CSALDGTSGYNEQFF. CDR3 nucleotides: TGCAGTGCTCTCGATGGGACTAGCGGCTACAATGAGCAGTTCTTC.

The CDR3 reads CASSPSGTQETQYF. The CDR3 DNA reads as TGTGCCAGCTCACCTAGCGGAACCCAAGAGACCCAGTACTTC. J is TRBJ2-5 and V is TRBV18; D is possibly TRBD2 (6 bases). Germline lookup yields CDR1 KGHSH and CDR2 LQKENI. This CDR3 comprises 14 residues. Trimming took off 3 bases at V and 1 base at J, with 9 bases between the two ends.

This clonotype has at least ten counts. This chain uses TRBV29-1 with TRBJ2-3; 9 bases agree with TRBD2. V was clipped by 5 bases and J by 2 bases; unmatched bases: 5. CDR3 size: 14 residues. Germline V CDR1 and CDR2: SQVTM, ANQGSEA. CDR3 DNA: TGCAGCGTTCTGTCTAGCGGGGACACAGATACGCAGTATTTT. Translation: CSVLSSGDTDTQYF.

The chain uses TRBV11-2 and TRBJ1-6; 9 bases line up with TRBD1. The CDR3 is 17 residues long. The V segment lost 5 bases and the J segment 6 bases; nucleotides outside the gene matches: 11. The V gene's germline CDR1 is SGHAT and CDR2 FQNNGV. CDR3 DNA: TGTGCCAGCAGCCCCTGGACAGGGGAGAAGGGTAATTCACCCCTCCACTTT. Its translation: CASSPWTGEKGNSPLHF.

The CDR3 loop reads CASSTTQKTQYF. The CDR3 DNA is TGTGCCAGCAGCACAACCCAGAAGACCCAGTATTTT. The V and J genes are TRBV6-2 or TRBV6-3 and TRBJ2-3; D unclear. Trimming took 6 bases from V and 12 from J, leaving 16 bases between them. The V gene's germline CDR1 is MNHEY and CDR2 SVGEGT. This CDR3 is built from 12 residues.

Many counts were recorded for this clonotype. The chain has TRBV3-1 and TRBJ1-2; 11 bases agree with TRBD1. Looked up from germline, CDR1 is LGHDT and CDR2 is YNNKEL (reference sequence). Unmatched junction bases numbered 5, after V lost 6 bases and J lost 8 bases. CDR3 length equals 13 residues. DNA for the CDR3: TGTGCCAGCAGTCGGACAGGGGGCGACGGCTACACCTTC. Amino acid sequence: CASSRTGGDGYTF. The full variable domain, with the rest looked up from reference TRBV3-1 and TRBJ1-2, is DTAVSQTPKYLVTQMGNDKSIKCEQNLGHDTMYWYKQDSKKFLKIMFSYNNKELIINETVPNRFSPKSPDKAHLNLHINSLELGDSAVYFCASSRTGGDGYTFGSGTRLTVV.

This clonotype has at least ten counts. The chain couples TRBV4-1 to TRBJ2-7; 10 bases map to TRBD2. The CDR3 spans 16 residues. Germline V CDR1 and CDR2: MGHRA, YSYEKL. V lost 3 bases to trimming and J lost 0 bases; unmatched junction nucleotides: 5. The CDR3 DNA sequence: TGCGCCAGCAGCCATGGGGGACTAGCGAGCTCCTACGAGCAGTACTTC. Amino acids: CASSHGGLASSYEQYF.

A word on this clonotype: A clone one base away is much larger, so this may be a read error. This chain joins TRBV20-1 and TRBJ2-1; the match to TRBD2 covers 10 bases. The CDR3 spans 15 residues. Germline trimming cut 4 bases from V and 8 bases from J; bases unmatched to any gene: 11. Germline V gives CDR1 DFQATT, CDR2 SNEGSKA (reference sequence). The CDR3 nucleotides are TGCAGTGCTACAGATCTTCTAGCGGGAGACCATGAGCAGTTCTTC. Translated: CSATDLLAGDHEQFF.

This clonotype was seen only a few times. The chain combines TRBV10-1 with TRBJ2-3, with 9 bases that match TRBD2. The CDR3 is 15 residues long. V lost 3 bases, J lost 3 bases, and 4 bases stayed unmatched. Germline V lookup: CDR1 WNHNN, CDR2 SYGVQD (reference sequence). The CDR3, as DNA: TGCGCCAGCAGTGATGATAGCGGGAGAACAGATACGCAGTATTTT. Protein sequence: CASSDDSGRTDTQYF.

At least ten counts were recorded for this clonotype. The V and J genes are TRBV27 and TRBJ1-4; D is possibly TRBD1 (5 bases). The CDR3 is 14 residues long. V lost 3 bases and J lost 6, with 11 bases in between. CDR1 is MNHEY and CDR2 is SMNVEV in the germline V gene (reference sequence). CDR3 region: CASSLVQAHEKLFF. DNA of the CDR3: TGTGCCAGCAGTTTGGTACAGGCCCATGAAAAACTGTTTTTT.

This clonotype was counted only a few times. The chain uses TRBV7-2 and TRBJ1-5; 7 bases fit TRBD1. Germline V gene data show CDR1 as SGHTA and CDR2 as FQGNSA. The CDR3 runs to 15 residues. V shed 1 base and J 9 bases; nucleotides not matched to a gene: 9. Here the CDR3 DNA reads TGTGCCAGCAGCTTAGGACAGGGCGGCGGATGGCCCCAGCATTTT. Residues: CASSLGQGGGWPQHF. Filled out from reference TRBV7-2 and TRBJ1-5, the complete variable domain reads GAGVSQSPSNKVTEKGKDVELRCDPISGHTALYWYRQSLGQGLEFLIYFQGNSAPDKSGLPSDRFSAERTGGSVSTLTIQRTQQEDSAVYLCASSLGQGGGWPQHFGDGTRLSIL.

At least ten counts were recorded for this clonotype. The V gene is TRBV5-5, the J gene TRBJ2-7, with D tentatively TRBD2 (5 bases). Trimming shortened V by 3 bases and J by 3 bases, and 22 bases separated the two germline ends. The CDR3 has 17 residues. CDR1 and CDR2 from the germline V gene are SGHKS and YYEKEE (reference sequence). CDR3 coding DNA: TGTGCCAGCAGCTGGACTCGACCCGGTATAGGTCACTACGAGCAGTACTTC. The encoded protein is CASSWTRPGIGHYEQYF.

Comment on this clonotype: A much bigger clone sits one base away, suggesting this may be a read error. Since no conserved phenylalanine or tryptophan closes the CDR3, a read error is the likely cause. This sequence joins TRBV30 and TRBJ2-3; 7 bases are a match to TRBD1. CDR1 is GTSNPN and CDR2 is SVGIG in the germline V gene (reference sequence). V was pared by 3 bases and J by 8 bases, with 17 bases of the junction left unmatched. The CDR3 runs to 16 residues. The CDR3 is CAWSPKGAGSHGTQYL. CDR3 coding DNA: TGTGCCTGGAGCCCAAAGGGGGCAGGGAGTCATGGTACGCAGTATTTG.

At least ten counts were recorded for this clonotype. The V gene is TRBV12-3 or TRBV12-4, the J gene TRBJ2-7; D uncertain. Trimming cost V 5 bases and J 2 bases, with 7 bases left between them. CDR3 size: 12 residues. CDR3 sequence: CASSPNTYEQYF. CDR3 in DNA: TGTGCCAGCAGTCCGAACACCTACGAGCAGTACTTC.

This clonotype was recorded many times. CDR3 sequence reads: CASSISGLYEQYF. CDR3 DNA sequence: TGTGCCAGCAGTATCTCAGGGCTCTACGAGCAGTACTTC. The gene calls are TRBV12-3 or TRBV12-4 and TRBJ2-7; maybe TRBD1 (5 bases). CDR3 size: 13 residues. V lost 5 bases to trimming and J lost 3 bases, with 11 bases between them.

At least ten counts were recorded for this clonotype. The gene calls are TRBV6-1 and TRBJ2-1; D uncertain. In germline, CDR1 is MNHNS, CDR2 SASEGT. Trimming stripped 6 bases from V and 1 base from J, with 13 bases between. The CDR3 is 15 residues long. The CDR3 loop reads CASRKTTDSYNEQFF. CDR3 sequence (DNA): TGTGCCAGCAGGAAAACAACAGATTCCTACAATGAGCAGTTCTTC.

The chain recombines TRBV28 with TRBJ1-2; D gene uncertain. The V end lost 7 bases, the J end lost 8 bases, and 29 bases lay between the germline ends. The CDR3 is 17 amino acids. In germline, CDR1 is MDHEN, CDR2 SYDVKM. The CDR3 DNA reads as TGTGCCAGCATCAATCTTGGTGGTCTCCTCGTGTCCGGGGGCTACACCTTC. Protein: CASINLGGLLVSGGYTF.

This clonotype appeared many times. The chain has TRBV3-1 and TRBJ2-1; 10 nucleotides align to TRBD2. The CDR3 spans 16 residues. Germline CDR1 reads LGHDT; CDR2 reads YNNKEL (reference sequence). Germline trimming cut 4 bases from V and 7 bases from J; bases unmatched to any gene: 10. As DNA, the CDR3 is TGTGCCAGCAGCCCCTTCGGAAGCGGGAGGGAAAATGAGCAGTTCTTC. This encodes CASSPFGSGRENEQFF.

This clonotype was counted at least ten times. The chain joins TRBV28 to TRBJ2-5, with D possibly being TRBD1 (5 bases). This CDR3 spans 13 amino acids. Germline CDR1 reads MDHEN; CDR2 reads SYDVKM. Trimming took off 1 base at V and 5 bases at J, with 8 bases between the two ends. CDR3 amino acids: CASSLLSGETQYF. The CDR3, as DNA: TGTGCCAGCAGTTTATTATCAGGGGAGACCCAGTACTTC. Based on the CDR3 plus reference TRBV28 and TRBJ2-5, the full variable domain is DVKVTQSSRYLVKRTGEKVFLECVQDMDHENMFWYRQDPGLGLRLIYFSYDVKMKEKGDIPEGYSVSREKKERFSLILESASTNQTSMYLCASSLLSGETQYFGPGTRLLVL.

With respect to this clonotype: A much more abundant neighbour one base away suggests this may be a read error. This chain uses TRBV3-1 with TRBJ2-7; no firm D call. The V end lost 2 bases, the J end lost 3 bases, and 5 bases lay between the germline ends. The germline gives CDR1 LGHDT, CDR2 YNNKEL (reference sequence). This CDR3 has 12 residues. The DNA for the CDR3 is TGTGCCAGCAGCCAATGGGGCTACGAGCAGTACTTC. The encoded protein is CASSQWGYEQYF.

This clonotype was recorded many times. The genes are TRBV4-3 and TRBJ2-5; D call uncertain. Trimming removed 0 bases at V and 2 bases at J, with 10 bases between. CDR1 and CDR2 from the germline V gene are LGHNA and YSLEER. This CDR3 spans 15 amino acids. For the CDR3, the DNA is TGCGCCAGCAGCCAAGATCTCCGGGTTCAAGAGACCCAGTACTTC. It is translated as CASSQDLRVQETQYF.

The table lists this clonotype with a few counts. This rearrangement joins TRBV4-3 to TRBJ2-2, with D perhaps TRBD2 (6 bases). The germline CDR1 and CDR2 sequences are LGHNA and YSLEER. There are 16 residues in the CDR3. Trimming pared 1 base from V and 7 bases from J, leaving 16 bases between. CDR3 region: CASSQAVAARGGELFF. DNA of the CDR3: TGCGCCAGCAGCCAAGCCGTCGCCGCGCGGGGCGGGGAGCTGTTTTTT.

This clonotype was seen a few times. The chain recombines TRBV10-2 with TRBJ1-1; possibly TRBD1 for D (5 bases). The ends were cut back, 8 bases at V and 3 bases at J, with 16 bases in the middle. The CDR3 has 14 residues. Germline assignment: CDR1 WSHSY and CDR2 SAAADI. In DNA, the CDR3 is TGCGCCAGCGGCGGGACCGCCTCGTACACTGAAGCTTTCTTT. Its translation is CASGGTASYTEAFF.

There are many counts of this clonotype. This chain links TRBV5-5 with TRBJ2-7; D remains unclear. Trimming stripped 6 bases from V and 0 bases from J, with 7 bases between. This CDR3 is built from 12 residues. Germline CDR1 SGHKS, CDR2 YYEKEE (reference sequence). The CDR3 nucleotides read TGTGCCAGCACCCGAGCCTCCTACGAGCAGTACTTC. It yields the protein CASTRASYEQYF.

In this sample, this clonotype turned up many times. The chain is built from TRBV28 and TRBJ1-4; 9 nucleotides agree with TRBD1. Trimming removed 2 bases from V and 7 bases from J; junction bases left unmatched: 17. This CDR3 is 19 amino acids long. CDR1 MDHEN and CDR2 SYDVKM come from the germline V gene. For the CDR3, the DNA is TGTGCCAGCAGTTTAGTCCACCCTAAGGGACAGGGTATTGGTGAAAAACTGTTTTTT. The encoded protein is CASSLVHPKGQGIGEKLFF. The entire variable domain, with the rest obtained from reference TRBV28 and TRBJ1-4, is as follows: DVKVTQSSRYLVKRTGEKVFLECVQDMDHENMFWYRQDPGLGLRLIYFSYDVKMKEKGDIPEGYSVSREKKERFSLILESASTNQTSMYLCASSLVHPKGQGIGEKLFFGSGTQLSVL.

This clonotype showed up many times. This sequence joins TRBV20-1 and TRBJ2-7, with D tentatively TRBD2 (5 bases). V lost 3 bases and J lost 0, with 9 bases in between. Germline V gene sequence: CDR1 DFQATT, CDR2 SNEGSKA (reference sequence). CDR3 length: 13 amino acids. This CDR3 is CSARAGGSYEQYF. For the CDR3, the DNA is TGCAGTGCTAGGGCGGGTGGCTCCTACGAGCAGTACTTC.

The CDR3 coding sequence is TGTGCCAGCAGTTACAGCCTAGCGGGAGGGCCCGATACGCAGTATTTT. It is translated as CASSYSLAGGPDTQYF. The chain uses TRBV6-5 and TRBJ2-3; TRBD2 agrees at 12 bases. The CDR3 consists of 16 residues. With 2 bases clipped from V and 6 bases from J, the junction kept 6 bases outside the gene matches. From germline, CDR1 is MNHEY and CDR2 SVGAGI.

The table lists this clonotype with many counts. The chain combines TRBV10-3 with TRBJ2-1; D assignment may be TRBD1 or TRBD2 (6 bases each). This CDR3 is 16 amino acids long. Per the germline V gene, CDR1 is ENHRY and CDR2 is SYGVKD. Trimming left V 2 bases short and J 2 bases short, with 13 bases between. Here the CDR3 DNA reads TGTGCCATCAGTGAGCTAGGGGGAGGACCCTACAATGAGCAGTTCTTC. This translates into CAISELGGGPYNEQFF.